Presented here are 9 T cell receptor beta chains from one specimen sequenced in a study of T cell responses to AZD1222 COVID-19 vaccine listed by TCRdb under 2021. Library prep was done by the immunoSEQ multiplex PCR assay. Imported from immuneACCESS, the table was reduced by TCRdb to in-frame sequences with V and J called. These copies leave out some clones; in studies compared against another copy, an unresolved V gene accounts for under half, and the cause of the remainder is not known. This sample holds about 79,000 clones; just over 90% were observed only once. Roughly 7% of the sample comes from the top ten. Explained via the paper, the time point label denotes: baseline before first vaccination. The sample's treatment or condition, from its label and the paper: meningococcal conjugate vaccine given as trial control. This specimen was peripheral blood, taken on day 0 of MenACWY control vaccination. Receptors were obtained from an adult in good health.

This chain joins TRBV19 and TRBJ2-6; D is undetermined. Germline lookup yields CDR1 LNHDA and CDR2 SQIVND (reference sequence). V was clipped by 4 bases and J by 4 bases, with 11 bases between them. The length of the CDR3 is 15 residues. The CDR3 spells CASSKGFYGANVLTF. DNA of the CDR3: TGTGCCAGTAGTAAAGGGTTCTACGGGGCCAACGTCCTGACTTTC.

This clone has more than one count but fewer than ten. For the CDR3, the DNA is TGTGCCAGCAGTAATAGCAATCAGCCCCAGCATTTT. The encoded protein is CASSNSNQPQHF. This rearrangement joins TRBV12-3 or TRBV12-4 to TRBJ1-5; D gene unclear. V was shortened by 5 bases and J by 0 bases, with 2 bases between the two germline ends. CDR3 length: 12 residues.

CDR3 DNA sequence: TGTGCCAGCAGCTTGATGAGTGACATTGAGCAGTTCTTC. It encodes CASSLMSDIEQFF. The chain couples TRBV5-5 to TRBJ2-1, with unresolved D. In germline, CDR1 is SGHKS, CDR2 YYEKEE (reference sequence). This CDR3 is 13 amino acids long. V was pared by 1 base and J by 9 bases, with 11 bases between.

The chain carries TRBV7-6 and TRBJ2-3; 7 positions agree with TRBD2. Germline V gene lookup returns CDR1 SGHVS and CDR2 FNYEAQ. The V segment lost 5 bases and the J segment 6 bases; nucleotides outside the gene matches: 17. This CDR3 comprises 17 residues. The CDR3 nucleotides read TGTGCCAGCAGCGGAACTTTGGGTAGCGGGCAAGTTGATACGCAGTATTTT. This translates into CASSGTLGSGQVDTQYF.

The rearrangement links TRBV3-1 (or the pseudogene TRBV3-2) to TRBJ2-1; D might be TRBD2 (6 bases). CDR1 LGHDT and CDR2 YNNKEL come from the germline V gene (reference sequence). V was cut by 4 bases and J by 3 bases, with 16 bases left in between. The CDR3 contains 16 residues. DNA for the CDR3: TGTGCCAGCAGCCCCAGTCGCGGGATGATCTACAATGAGCAGTTCTTC. Amino acids: CASSPSRGMIYNEQFF.

The gene calls are TRBV3-1 (or the pseudogene TRBV3-2) and TRBJ1-2; D remains ambiguous. Trimming stripped 4 bases from V and 3 bases from J, with 15 bases between. Germline V gives CDR1 LGHDT, CDR2 YNNKEL (reference sequence). The CDR3 consists of 15 residues. CDR3 sequence reads: CASSLSGRTHYGYTF. The CDR3 region has the DNA TGTGCCAGCAGCCTCTCTGGCAGAACCCACTATGGCTACACCTTC.

The count of this clone is one. The chain has TRBV6-5 and TRBJ1-1; D call uncertain. The V end lost 2 bases, the J end lost 1 base, and 5 bases lay between the germline ends. This CDR3 is 13 amino acids long. Germline V gives CDR1 MNHEY, CDR2 SVGAGI. The CDR3 region has the DNA TGTGCCAGCAGTTACGGGCGGAACACTGAAGCTTTCTTT. Translating it yields CASSYGRNTEAFF.

Worth noting for this clone: The junction departs from germline at one end; a sequencing error may be responsible. This chain joins TRBV6-5 and TRBJ2-1; D uncertain. CDR1 MNHEY and CDR2 SVGAGI come from the germline V gene. The CDR3 loop spans 13 amino acids. The CDR3 sequence is CATLYGPYDEQFF. The CDR3 DNA reads TGTGCCACCCTCTACGGGCCCTACGATGAGCAGTTCTTC.

This chain uses TRBV7-9 with TRBJ1-2; no clear D. The CDR3 covers 14 residues. Germline V gene lookup returns CDR1 SEHNR and CDR2 FQNEAQ (reference sequence). Trimming shortened V by 1 base and J by 8 bases, and 14 bases separated the two germline ends. In nucleotides, the CDR3 is TGTGCCAGCAGCTTAGACCAGACCTCTGACGGCTACACCTTC. It encodes CASSLDQTSDGYTF. Full variable domain (remainder filled in from reference TRBV7-9 and TRBJ1-2): DTGVSQNPRHKITKRGQNVTFRCDPISEHNRLYWYRQTLGQGPEFLTYFQNEAQLEKSRLLSDRFSAERPKGSFSTLEIQRTEQGDSAMYLCASSLDQTSDGYTFGSGTRLTVV.